This passage covers 6 T cell receptor beta chains from one sample sequenced in a study of radiotherapy plus CTLA-4 blockade in lung cancer. Libraries were prepared by immunoSEQ multiplex PCR; TCRdb keeps only in-frame clonotypes and omits some of them. Of 77,000 or so clones detected, roughly 69% appear once; the ten largest clones hold 9.5% to 10%. This specimen was peripheral blood, taken from a patient treated with radiotherapy plus ipilimumab. The receptors were gathered from a human donor with non-small cell lung cancer whose response to radiotherapy plus ipilimumab could not be evaluated.

This chain links TRBV23-1 with TRBJ2-7, with D possibly being TRBD2 (5 bases). TRBV23-1 is an ORF, and what it does is uncertain. The CDR3 extends over 17 amino acids. Between the trimmed V and J ends, which lost 2 bases and 2 bases, there was a span of 19 bases. The CDR3 coding sequence is TGCGCCAGCAGTCAAGGCCCCTTCGGGCAGACTACCTACGAGCAGTACTTC. It codes for CASSQGPFGQTTYEQYF.

The chain joins TRBV19 to TRBJ2-7; the D gene is possibly TRBD1 (6 bases). The CDR3 spans 14 residues. CDR1 is LNHDA, CDR2 SQIVND, per germline (reference sequence). The ends were cut back, 6 bases at V and 2 bases at J, with 14 bases in the middle. DNA for the CDR3: TGTGCCAGTAGCCCTGGACAGTTACCCTACGAGCAGTACTTC. Its translation: CASSPGQLPYEQYF.

V usage is TRBV29-1 and J usage is TRBJ2-6; 11 bases match TRBD1. The trim removed 4 bases at V and 7 bases at J, leaving 6 bases unmatched. Per germline, CDR1 SQVTM and CDR2 ANQGSEA. The CDR3 sequence is 15 residues long. In DNA form, the CDR3 reads TGCAGCGTTGGCACCGGACAGGGGGCCGCCAACGTCCTGACTTTC. Translated, it gives CSVGTGQGAANVLTF.

The sample holds one count of this clone. J is TRBJ2-1 and V is TRBV30, with TRBD1 as a possible D gene (6 bases). CDR1 is GTSNPN, CDR2 SVGIG, per germline (reference sequence). This CDR3 spans 16 amino acids. The V end lost 1 base, the J end lost 6 bases, and 19 bases lay between the germline ends. Here the CDR3 reads CAWSGHTTGALNEQFF. CDR3 DNA: TGTGCCTGGAGTGGCCACACGACAGGTGCCCTCAATGAGCAGTTCTTC.

On this clone itself: Sequence at one end of the junction differs from germline and may be a read error. The chain carries TRBV29-1 and TRBJ2-3, with 9 nucleotides matching TRBD2. Per the germline V gene, CDR1 is SQVTM and CDR2 is ANQGSEA. The CDR3 sequence is 14 residues long. In nucleotides, the CDR3 is TGCAGCTCCCGACTAGCGGACCTCACAGATACGCGGTATTTT. It encodes CSSRLADLTDTRYF.

The rearrangement joins TRBV7-2 to TRBJ2-1, with a weak D call TRBD1 (6 bases). The CDR3 is 14 amino acids. The germline gives CDR1 SGHTA, CDR2 FQGNSA. With 5 bases removed from V and 12 bases from J, the gap between germline ends came to 20 bases. CDR3 loop: CASSQGNQLEGQFF. CDR3 DNA: TGTGCCAGCAGCCAGGGGAACCAATTAGAGGGGCAGTTCTTC.